The rows below give T cell receptor beta chains drawn from one sample of a study of CD8 T cells in Susac syndrome. MiXCR, run by TCRdb on the immunoSEQ multiplex PCR reads, gives a single entry per CDR3 protein. Of 150,000 to 200,000 distinct CDR3 sequences detected, 90% to 95% appear once; the ten largest clones hold 0.085% to 0.09%. Sample: CD4+ T cells from PBMCs. These receptors were taken from a human donor with Susac syndrome. Both conserved end residues are part of each CDR3. Fields, in order: J gene, D gene, CDR3 length, V gene, clone size, CDR3 protein, CDR3 DNA. A D gene is named only where the DNA matches it firmly. Expanded clones are given a class, and other clones once, few, many or no size at all.

>TRBJ1-1|NA|13|TRBV20-1|NA
CSASRDTNTEAFF
TGCAGTGCTAGCAGGGACACGAACACTGAAGCTTTCTTT
>TRBJ2-1|NA|16|TRBV7-3|NA
CASSLGGTTPANEQFF
TGTGCCAGCAGCTTAGGGGGGACCACCCCGGCGAATGAGCAGTTCTTC
>TRBJ1-3|TRBD1|16|TRBV7-9|NA
CASSLAGGAFGNTIYF
TGTGCCAGCAGCTTGGCAGGGGGCGCCTTTGGAAACACCATATATTTT
>TRBJ2-7|NA|11|TRBV2|few
CASSEIYEQYF
TGTGCCAGCAGTGAAATTTACGAGCAGTACTTC
>TRBJ2-5|NA|16|TRBV7-6|NA
CASSLYQGRKEETQYF
TGTGCCAGCAGCTTATATCAGGGACGTAAGGAAGAGACCCAGTACTTC
>TRBJ2-5|NA|11|TRBV6-5|few
CASSYEETQYF
TGTGCCAGCAGTTACGAGGAGACCCAGTACTTC
>TRBJ2-5|TRBD1|15|TRBV7-9|NA
CASSLRQGLPETQYF
TGTGCCAGCAGCTTACGACAGGGGCTTCCAGAGACCCAGTACTTC
>TRBJ2-3|NA|16|TRBV4-2|NA
CASSQVRGGATDTQYF
TGTGCCAGCAGCCAAGTGAGGGGGGGGGCAACAGATACGCAGTATTTT
>TRBJ2-2|NA|17|TRBV11-2|few
CASSLGRGGSNTGELFF
TGTGCCAGCAGCTTAGGTCGGGGCGGATCGAACACCGGGGAGCTGTTTTTT
>TRBJ2-7|NA|12|TRBV5-1|NA
CAAGAESYEQYF
TGCGCCGCCGGAGCAGAATCCTACGAGCAGTACTTC
>TRBJ2-7|NA|11|TRBV20-1|NA
CSALRTYEQYF
TGCAGTGCTCTACGGACCTACGAGCAGTACTTC
>TRBJ1-5|NA|16|TRBV28|NA
CASSSSGWYWNQPQHF
TGTGCCAGCAGTTCCTCAGGGTGGTATTGGAATCAGCCCCAGCATTTT
>TRBJ2-2|NA|16|TRBV7-9|NA
CASSLSTGVTTGELFF
TGTGCCAGCAGCTTATCTACGGGAGTTACAACCGGGGAGCTGTTTTTT
>TRBJ2-1|NA|12|TRBV12-3/TRBV12-4|NA
CASSSLSEEQFF
TGTGCCAGCAGCTCCCTCTCGGAGGAGCAGTTCTTC
>TRBJ1-2|NA|13|TRBV10-3|NA
CAITRTANYGYTF
TGTGCCATCACCCGGACGGCAAACTATGGCTACACCTTC
>TRBJ2-7|NA|14|TRBV28|NA
CASRTPYNSYEQYF
TGTGCCAGCCGAACCCCATACAACTCCTACGAGCAGTACTTC
>TRBJ2-1|TRBD1|14|TRBV6-4|NA
CASSVQGAVDEQFF
TGTGCCAGCAGTGTACAGGGGGCAGTGGATGAGCAGTTCTTC